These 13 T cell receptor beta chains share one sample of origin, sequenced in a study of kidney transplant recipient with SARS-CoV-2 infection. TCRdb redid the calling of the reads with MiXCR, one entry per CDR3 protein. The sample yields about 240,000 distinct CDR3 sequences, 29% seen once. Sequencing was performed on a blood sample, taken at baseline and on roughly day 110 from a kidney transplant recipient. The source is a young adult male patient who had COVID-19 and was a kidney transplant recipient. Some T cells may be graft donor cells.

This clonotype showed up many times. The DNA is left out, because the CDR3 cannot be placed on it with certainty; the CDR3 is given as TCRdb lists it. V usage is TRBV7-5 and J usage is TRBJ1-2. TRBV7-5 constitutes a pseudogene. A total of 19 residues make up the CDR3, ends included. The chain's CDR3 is CISVPERNDEVGKTYGYTF.

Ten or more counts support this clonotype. The DNA for the CDR3 is TGTGCCAGCAGCGCTGGACAGGACTACGAGCAGTACTTC. It is translated as CASSAGQDYEQYF. This chain links TRBV9 with TRBJ2-7; 7 bases fit TRBD1. Germline V gene sequence: CDR1 SGDLS, CDR2 YYNGEE. V shed 3 bases, J shed 3 bases, and the junction held 3 bases outside the gene matches. This CDR3 spans 13 amino acids.

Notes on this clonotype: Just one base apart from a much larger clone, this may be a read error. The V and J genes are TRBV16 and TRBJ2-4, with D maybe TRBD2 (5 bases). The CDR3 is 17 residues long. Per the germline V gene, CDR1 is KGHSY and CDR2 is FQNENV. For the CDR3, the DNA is TGTGCCAGCAGCGTGGACTCGGTCGTTAGAAAGACCTATGGCTGCACCTTC. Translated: CASSVDSVVRKTYGCTF.

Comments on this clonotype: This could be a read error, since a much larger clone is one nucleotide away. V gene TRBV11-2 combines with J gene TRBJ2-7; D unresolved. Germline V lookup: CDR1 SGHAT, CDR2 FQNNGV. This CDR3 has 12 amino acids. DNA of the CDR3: TGTGCCGGCAGCCCTCGTGGAGAAGAGCAGTACTTC. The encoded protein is CAGSPRGEEQYF.

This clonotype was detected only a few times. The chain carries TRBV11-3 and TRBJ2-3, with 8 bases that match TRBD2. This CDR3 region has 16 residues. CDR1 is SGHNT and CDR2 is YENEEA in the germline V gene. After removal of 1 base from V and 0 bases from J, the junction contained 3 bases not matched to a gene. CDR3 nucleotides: TGTGCCAGCAGCTTAGGTAGCGGGGAGAGCACAGATACGCAGTATTTT. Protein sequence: CASSLGSGESTDTQYF.

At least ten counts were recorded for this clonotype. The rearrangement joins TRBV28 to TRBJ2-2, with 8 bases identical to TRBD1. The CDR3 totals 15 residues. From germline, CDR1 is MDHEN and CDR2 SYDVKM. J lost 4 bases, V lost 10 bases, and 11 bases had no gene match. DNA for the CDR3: TGTGCCACCAACCCCCAGGGGGCGATCACCGGGGAGCTGTTTTTT. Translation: CATNPQGAITGELFF.

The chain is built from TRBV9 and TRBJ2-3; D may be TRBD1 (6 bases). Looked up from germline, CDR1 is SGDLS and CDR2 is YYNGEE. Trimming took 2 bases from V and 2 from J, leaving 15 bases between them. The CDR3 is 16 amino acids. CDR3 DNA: TGTGCCAGCAGCGTTTATGGTGGGGGCGACACAGATACGCAGTATTTT. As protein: CASSVYGGGDTDTQYF.

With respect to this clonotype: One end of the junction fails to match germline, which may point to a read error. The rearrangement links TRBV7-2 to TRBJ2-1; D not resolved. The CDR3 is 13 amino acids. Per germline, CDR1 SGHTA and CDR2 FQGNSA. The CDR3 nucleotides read TGTGCCAGCAGCCCACCCCCATACAGTGAGCAGTTCTTC. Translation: CASSPPPYSEQFF.

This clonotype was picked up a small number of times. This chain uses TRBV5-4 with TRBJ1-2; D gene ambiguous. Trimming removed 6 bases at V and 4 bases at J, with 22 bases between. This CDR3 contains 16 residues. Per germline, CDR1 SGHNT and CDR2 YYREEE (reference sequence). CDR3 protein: CASITHVPGKTYGYTF. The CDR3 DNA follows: TGTGCCAGCATCACTCACGTACCAGGAAAGACCTATGGCTACACCTTC.

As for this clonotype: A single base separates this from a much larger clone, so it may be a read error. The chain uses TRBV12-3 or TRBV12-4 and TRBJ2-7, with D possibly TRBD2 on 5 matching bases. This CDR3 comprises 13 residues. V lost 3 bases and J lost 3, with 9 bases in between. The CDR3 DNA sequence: TGTGCCAGCAGTTTTATCGGGGACTACGAGCAGTACTTC. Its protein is CASSFIGDYEQYF.

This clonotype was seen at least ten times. CDR3 region: CASSELLAAYTGELFF. In DNA form, the CDR3 reads TGTGCCAGCAGTGAGTTATTAGCGGCATACACCGGGGAGCTGTTTTTT. The chain joins TRBV6-1 to TRBJ2-2, with D possibly being TRBD2 (6 bases). CDR3 length equals 16 residues. V shed 3 bases and J shed 3 bases, with 14 bases lying between them. Looked up from germline, CDR1 is MNHNS and CDR2 is SASEGT.

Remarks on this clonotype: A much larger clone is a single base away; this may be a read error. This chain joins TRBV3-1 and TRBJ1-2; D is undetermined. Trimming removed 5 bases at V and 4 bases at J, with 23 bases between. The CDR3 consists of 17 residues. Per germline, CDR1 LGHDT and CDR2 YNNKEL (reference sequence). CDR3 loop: CASSCQSTLQETYGYTF. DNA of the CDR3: TGTGCCAGCAGCTGTCAATCCACCCTTCAAGAGACCTATGGCTACACCTTC.

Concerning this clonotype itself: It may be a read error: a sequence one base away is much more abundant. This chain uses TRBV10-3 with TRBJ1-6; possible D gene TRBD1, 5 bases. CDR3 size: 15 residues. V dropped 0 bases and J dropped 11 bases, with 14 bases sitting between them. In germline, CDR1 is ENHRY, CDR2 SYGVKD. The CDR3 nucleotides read TGTGCCATCAGTGAGTCGGGCAGGGACGTGCCACCCCTCCACTTT. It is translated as CAISESGRDVPPLHF.